This paragraph covers one TCR beta chain sequence. TCR beta chains were sequenced at survey level with immunoSEQ. Profiling relied on immunoSEQ multiplex PCR, and the TCRdb table lists in-frame clones only, not all of them. The data show tens of thousands of clones, over 85% seen once. The receptor comes from a man aged 35-49 years with rheumatoid arthritis. The sequenced sample was PBMCs.

The CDR3 is CASSLSVPPGWYEQFF. CDR3 in DNA: TGTGCCAGCAGCTTGTCCGTCCCCCCCGGCTGGTATGAGCAGTTCTTC. The rearrangement uses TRBV7-6 and TRBJ2-1; D is uncertain. Trimming removed 3 bases from V and 8 bases from J, with 20 bases in between. The CDR3 loop spans 16 amino acids. Germline V gene data show CDR1 as SGHVS and CDR2 as FNYEAQ.